The sequence of this T cell receptor beta chain was determined in a study of shared clonotypes between healthy human individuals. CDR1 is GTSNPN and CDR2 is SVGIG in the germline V gene (reference sequence). Trimming shortened V by 1 base and J by 2 bases, and 13 bases separated the two germline ends. The CDR3 spans 15 residues. Sequencing used immunoSEQ multiplex PCR; TCRdb keeps in-frame clones, though not all of them. The sample carries more than 1.2 million clones, approximately 98.5% recorded once. The sample was naive CD4+ T cells sorted from blood. Subset reported: CD45RA+ positively selected. The TCR comes from a man under 40 in good health. J is TRBJ2-3 and V is TRBV30; no definite D call. The CDR3 DNA follows: TGTGCCTGGAGTGATGGCTCCCGATACACAGATACGCAGTATTTT. As protein: CAWSDGSRYTDTQYF.